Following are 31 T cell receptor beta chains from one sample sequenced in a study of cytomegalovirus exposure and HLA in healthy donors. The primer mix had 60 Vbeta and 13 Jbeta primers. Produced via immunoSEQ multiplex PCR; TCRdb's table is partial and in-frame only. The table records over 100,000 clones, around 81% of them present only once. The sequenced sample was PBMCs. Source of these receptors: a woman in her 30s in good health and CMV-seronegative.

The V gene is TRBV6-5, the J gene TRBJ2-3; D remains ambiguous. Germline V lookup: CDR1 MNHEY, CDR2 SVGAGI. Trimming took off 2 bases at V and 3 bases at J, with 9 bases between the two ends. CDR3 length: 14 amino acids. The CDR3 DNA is TGTGCCAGCAGTTACACCGTCGAGACAGATACGCAGTATTTT. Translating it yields CASSYTVETDTQYF.

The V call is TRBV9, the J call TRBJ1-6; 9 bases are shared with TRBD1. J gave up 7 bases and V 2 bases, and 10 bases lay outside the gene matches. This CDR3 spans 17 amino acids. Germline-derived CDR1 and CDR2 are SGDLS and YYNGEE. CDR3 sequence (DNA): TGTGCCAGCAGCGTGTCCCCCGGGACAGGGCTAAATTCACCCCTCCACTTT. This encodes CASSVSPGTGLNSPLHF.

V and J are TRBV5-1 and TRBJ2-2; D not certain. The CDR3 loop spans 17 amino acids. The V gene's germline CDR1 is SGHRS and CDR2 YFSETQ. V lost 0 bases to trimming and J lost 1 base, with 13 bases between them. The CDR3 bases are TGCGCCAGCAGCTTGGTTGTTGTCGGGTTGAACACCGGGGAGCTGTTTTTT. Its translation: CASSLVVVGLNTGELFF.

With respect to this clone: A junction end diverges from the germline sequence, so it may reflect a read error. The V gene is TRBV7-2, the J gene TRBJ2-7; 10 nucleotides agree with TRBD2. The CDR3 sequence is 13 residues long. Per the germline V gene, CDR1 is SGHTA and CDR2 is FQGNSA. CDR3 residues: CASSFTTSGTSVF. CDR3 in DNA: TGTGCCAGCAGCTTCACGACTTCCGGGACTAGCGTCTTC.

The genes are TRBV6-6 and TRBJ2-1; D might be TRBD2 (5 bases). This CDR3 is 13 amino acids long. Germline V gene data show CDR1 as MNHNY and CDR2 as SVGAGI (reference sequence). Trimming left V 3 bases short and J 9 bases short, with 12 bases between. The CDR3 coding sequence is TGTGCCAGCAGTTATATAGGGAGTGGTGAGCAGTTCTTC. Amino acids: CASSYIGSGEQFF.

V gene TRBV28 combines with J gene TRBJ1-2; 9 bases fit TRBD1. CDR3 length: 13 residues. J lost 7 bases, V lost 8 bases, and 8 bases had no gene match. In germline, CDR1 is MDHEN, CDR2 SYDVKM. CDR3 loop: CASDAQGAIGYTF. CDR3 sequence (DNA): TGTGCCAGCGATGCACAGGGGGCGATTGGCTACACCTTC.

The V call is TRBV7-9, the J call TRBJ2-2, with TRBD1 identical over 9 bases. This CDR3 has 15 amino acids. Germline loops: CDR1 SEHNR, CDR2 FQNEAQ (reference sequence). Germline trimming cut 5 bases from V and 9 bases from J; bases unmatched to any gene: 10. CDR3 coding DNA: TGTGCCAGCAGCCCTGGGACAGGGAGGATCAGGGAGCTGTTTTTT. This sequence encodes CASSPGTGRIRELFF. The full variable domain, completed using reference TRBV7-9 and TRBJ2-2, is DTGVSQNPRHKITKRGQNVTFRCDPISEHNRLYWYRQTLGQGPEFLTYFQNEAQLEKSRLLSDRFSAERPKGSFSTLEIQRTEQGDSAMYLCASSPGTGRIRELFFGEGSRLTVL.

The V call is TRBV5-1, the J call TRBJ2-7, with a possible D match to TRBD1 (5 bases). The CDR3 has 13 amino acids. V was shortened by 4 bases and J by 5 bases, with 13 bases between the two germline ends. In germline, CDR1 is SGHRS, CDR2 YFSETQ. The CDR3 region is CASSRAGSDEQYF. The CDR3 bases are TGCGCCAGCAGCAGAGCAGGGTCCGACGAGCAGTACTTC.

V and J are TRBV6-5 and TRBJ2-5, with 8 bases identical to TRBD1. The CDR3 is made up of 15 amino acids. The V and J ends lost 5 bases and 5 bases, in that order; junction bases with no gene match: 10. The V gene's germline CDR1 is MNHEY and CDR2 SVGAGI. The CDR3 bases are TGTGCCAGCAGTGGGACAGGAAGTTTTCGTGAGACCCAGTACTTC. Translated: CASSGTGSFRETQYF.

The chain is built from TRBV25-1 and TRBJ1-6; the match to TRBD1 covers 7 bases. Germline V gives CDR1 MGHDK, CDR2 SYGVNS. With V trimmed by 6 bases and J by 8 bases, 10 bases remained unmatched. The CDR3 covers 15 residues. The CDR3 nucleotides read TGTGCCAGCAGGATAACAGGGGCTTGGGATTCACCCCTCCACTTT. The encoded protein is CASRITGAWDSPLHF.

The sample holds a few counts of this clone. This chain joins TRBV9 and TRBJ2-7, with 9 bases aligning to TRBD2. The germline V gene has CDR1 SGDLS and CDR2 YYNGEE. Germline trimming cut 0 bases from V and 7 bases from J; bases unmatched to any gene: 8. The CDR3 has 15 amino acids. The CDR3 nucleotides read TGTGCCAGCAGCGTAGAGGCTAGCGGGACGGGGGAGCAGTACTTC. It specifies CASSVEASGTGEQYF.

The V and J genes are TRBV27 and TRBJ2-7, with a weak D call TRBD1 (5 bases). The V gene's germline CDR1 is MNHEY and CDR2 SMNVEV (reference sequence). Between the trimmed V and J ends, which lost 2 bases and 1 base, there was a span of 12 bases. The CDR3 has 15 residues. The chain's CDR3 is CASSLRGQASYEQYF. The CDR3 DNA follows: TGTGCCAGCAGTTTAAGGGGCCAAGCTTCCTACGAGCAGTACTTC.

The CDR3 nucleotides read TGTGCCATCAGCTCGAGACAGGGGGCGGATGAAAAACTGTTTTTT. Encoded protein: CAISSRQGADEKLFF. The V call is TRBV10-3, the J call TRBJ1-4, with 10 bases matching TRBD1. CDR3 size: 15 residues. Trimming cost V 6 bases and J 6 bases; bases outside gene matches: 7. Germline loops: CDR1 ENHRY, CDR2 SYGVKD.

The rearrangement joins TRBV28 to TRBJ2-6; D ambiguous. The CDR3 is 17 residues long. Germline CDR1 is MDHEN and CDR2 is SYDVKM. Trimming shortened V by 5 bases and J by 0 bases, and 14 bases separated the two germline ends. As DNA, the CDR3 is TGTGCCAGCAGTCCCCCCGGGTTTAACTCTGGGGCCAACGTCCTGACTTTC. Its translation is CASSPPGFNSGANVLTF.

The DNA of the CDR3 is TGTGCCAGCAGTTTATGGTCAGGGGGCAACATGAACACTGAAGCTTTCTTT. Translated, it gives CASSLWSGGNMNTEAFF. This chain links TRBV28 with TRBJ1-1; 8 bases are shared with TRBD1. J lost 0 bases, V lost 0 bases, and 6 bases had no gene match. CDR3 length: 17 amino acids. Germline V CDR1 and CDR2: MDHEN, SYDVKM.

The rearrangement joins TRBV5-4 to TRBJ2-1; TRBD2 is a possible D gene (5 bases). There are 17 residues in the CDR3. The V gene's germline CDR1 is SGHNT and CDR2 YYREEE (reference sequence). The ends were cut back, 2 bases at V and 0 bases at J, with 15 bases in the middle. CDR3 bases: TGTGCCAGCAGCTTTACCGGGCGCCGGGACTCCTACAATGAGCAGTTCTTC. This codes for CASSFTGRRDSYNEQFF.

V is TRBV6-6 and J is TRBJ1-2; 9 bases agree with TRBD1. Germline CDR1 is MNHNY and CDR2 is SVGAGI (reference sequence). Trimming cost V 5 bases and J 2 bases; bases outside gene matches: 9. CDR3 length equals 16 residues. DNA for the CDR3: TGTGCCAGCAGTAACCTGAGCGGACAGGGGAACTATGGCTACACCTTC. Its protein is CASSNLSGQGNYGYTF.

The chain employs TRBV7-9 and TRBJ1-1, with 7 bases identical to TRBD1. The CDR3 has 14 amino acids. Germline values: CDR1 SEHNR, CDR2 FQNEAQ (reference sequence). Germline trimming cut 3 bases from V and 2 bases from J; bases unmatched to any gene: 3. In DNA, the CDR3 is TGTGCCAGCAGCTTTAACAGGGGAAACACTGAAGCTTTCTTT. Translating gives CASSFNRGNTEAFF.

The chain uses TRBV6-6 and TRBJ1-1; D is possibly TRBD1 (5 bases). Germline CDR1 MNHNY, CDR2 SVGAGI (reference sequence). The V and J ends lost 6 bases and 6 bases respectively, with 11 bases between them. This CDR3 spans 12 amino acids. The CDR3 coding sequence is TGTGCCAGCAGACCCCAGGGCCCTGAAGCTTTCTTT. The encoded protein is CASRPQGPEAFF.

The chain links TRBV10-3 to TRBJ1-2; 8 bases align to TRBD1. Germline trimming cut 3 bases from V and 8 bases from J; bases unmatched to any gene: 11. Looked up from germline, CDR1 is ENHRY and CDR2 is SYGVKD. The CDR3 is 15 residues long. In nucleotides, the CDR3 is TGTGCCATCAGTGACCGCAACGACAGGGGCTACGGCTACACCTTC. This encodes CAISDRNDRGYGYTF.

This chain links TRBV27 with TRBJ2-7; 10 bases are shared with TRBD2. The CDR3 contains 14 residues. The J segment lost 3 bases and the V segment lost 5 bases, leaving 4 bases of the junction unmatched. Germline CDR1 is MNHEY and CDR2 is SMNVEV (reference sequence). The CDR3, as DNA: TGTGCCAGCAGTCGCACTAGCGGGATCTACGAGCAGTACTTC. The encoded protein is CASSRTSGIYEQYF.

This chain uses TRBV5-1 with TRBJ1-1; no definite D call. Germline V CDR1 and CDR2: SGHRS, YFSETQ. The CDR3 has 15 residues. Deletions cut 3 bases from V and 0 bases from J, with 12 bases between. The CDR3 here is CASSSGGSLNTEAFF. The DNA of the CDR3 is TGCGCCAGCAGCTCTGGAGGCAGTTTGAACACTGAAGCTTTCTTT.

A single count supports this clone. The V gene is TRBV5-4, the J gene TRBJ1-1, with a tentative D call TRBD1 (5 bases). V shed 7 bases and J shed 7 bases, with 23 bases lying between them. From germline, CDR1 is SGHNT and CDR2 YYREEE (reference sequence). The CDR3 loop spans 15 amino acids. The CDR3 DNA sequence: TGTGCCAGCCGCCCCGGCGGGGGATCAACGAGTGAAGCTTTCTTT. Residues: CASRPGGGSTSEAFF.

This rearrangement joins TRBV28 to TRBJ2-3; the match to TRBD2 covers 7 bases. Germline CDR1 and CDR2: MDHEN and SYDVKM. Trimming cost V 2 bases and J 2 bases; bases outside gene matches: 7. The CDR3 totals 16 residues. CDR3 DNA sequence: TGTGCCAGCAGTTTAGATCTGGGAGGGGACACAGATACGCAGTATTTT. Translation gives CASSLDLGGDTDTQYF.

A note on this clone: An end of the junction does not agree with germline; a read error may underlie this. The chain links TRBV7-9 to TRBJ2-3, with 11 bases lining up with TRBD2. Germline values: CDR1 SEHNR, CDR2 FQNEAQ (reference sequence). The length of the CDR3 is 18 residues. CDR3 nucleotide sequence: TGTTCCAGCAGTTTTGACAATCCGGGACTAGCGGCTACAGATACGCAGTATTTT. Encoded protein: CSSSFDNPGLAATDTQYF.

This CDR3 is CAISEPPGGEAFF. The CDR3 bases are TGTGCCATCAGTGAACCCCCGGGAGGGGAAGCTTTCTTT. The V call is TRBV10-3, the J call TRBJ1-1, with no clear D. V was cut by 3 bases and J by 8 bases, with 13 bases left in between. This CDR3 is 13 amino acids long. Germline V gene data show CDR1 as ENHRY and CDR2 as SYGVKD.

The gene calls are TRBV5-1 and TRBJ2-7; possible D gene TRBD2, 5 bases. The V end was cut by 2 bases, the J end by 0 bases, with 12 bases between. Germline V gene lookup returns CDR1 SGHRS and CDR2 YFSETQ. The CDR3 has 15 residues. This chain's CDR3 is CASSFGGSDSYEQYF. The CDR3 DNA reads TGCGCCAGCAGCTTTGGTGGTAGCGACTCCTACGAGCAGTACTTC.

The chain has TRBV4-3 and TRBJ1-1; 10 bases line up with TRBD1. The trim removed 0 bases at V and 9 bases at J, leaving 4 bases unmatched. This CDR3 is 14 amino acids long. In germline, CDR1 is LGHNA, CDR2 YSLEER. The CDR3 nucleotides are TGCGCCAGCAGCCAAGACAATGACAGGGGGCAAGCTTTCTTT. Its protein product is CASSQDNDRGQAFF.

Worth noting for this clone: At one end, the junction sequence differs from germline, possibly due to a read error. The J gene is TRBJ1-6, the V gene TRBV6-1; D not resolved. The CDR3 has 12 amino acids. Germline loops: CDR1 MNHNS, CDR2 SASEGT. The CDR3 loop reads CASSPYNSPLHF. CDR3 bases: TGTGCCAGCAGCCCCTACAATTCACCCCTCCACTTT.

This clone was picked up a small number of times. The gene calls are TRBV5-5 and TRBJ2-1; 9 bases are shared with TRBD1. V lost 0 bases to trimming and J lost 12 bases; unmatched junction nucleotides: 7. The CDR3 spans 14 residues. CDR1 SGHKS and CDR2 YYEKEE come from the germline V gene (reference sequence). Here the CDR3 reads CASSLAMTGGRQFF. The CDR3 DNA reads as TGTGCCAGCAGCTTGGCCATGACAGGGGGAAGGCAGTTCTTC.

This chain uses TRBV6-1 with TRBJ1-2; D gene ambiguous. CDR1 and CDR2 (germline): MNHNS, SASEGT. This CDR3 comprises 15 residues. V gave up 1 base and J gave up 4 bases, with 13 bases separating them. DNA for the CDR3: TGTGCCAGCAGTGAAGAGGTAGACCCAGGCTATGGCTACACCTTC. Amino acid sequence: CASSEEVDPGYGYTF.